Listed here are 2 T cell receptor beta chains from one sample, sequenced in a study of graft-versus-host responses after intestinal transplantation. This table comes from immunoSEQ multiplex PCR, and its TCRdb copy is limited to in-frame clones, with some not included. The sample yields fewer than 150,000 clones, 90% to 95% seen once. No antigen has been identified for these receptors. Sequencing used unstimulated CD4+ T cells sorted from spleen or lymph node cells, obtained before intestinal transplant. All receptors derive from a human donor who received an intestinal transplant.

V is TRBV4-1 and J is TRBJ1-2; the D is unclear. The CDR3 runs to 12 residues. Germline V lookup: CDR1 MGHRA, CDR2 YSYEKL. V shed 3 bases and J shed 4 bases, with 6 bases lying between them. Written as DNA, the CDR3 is TGCGCCAGCAGCCAGGGTGTCTATGGCTACACCTTC. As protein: CASSQGVYGYTF.

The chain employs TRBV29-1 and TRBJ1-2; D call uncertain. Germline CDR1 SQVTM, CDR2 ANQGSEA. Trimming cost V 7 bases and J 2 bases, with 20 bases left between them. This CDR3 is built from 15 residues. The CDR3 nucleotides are TGCAGCGCGCCATCCGCGGGCGGTAAAAACTATGGCTACACCTTC. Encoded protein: CSAPSAGGKNYGYTF.